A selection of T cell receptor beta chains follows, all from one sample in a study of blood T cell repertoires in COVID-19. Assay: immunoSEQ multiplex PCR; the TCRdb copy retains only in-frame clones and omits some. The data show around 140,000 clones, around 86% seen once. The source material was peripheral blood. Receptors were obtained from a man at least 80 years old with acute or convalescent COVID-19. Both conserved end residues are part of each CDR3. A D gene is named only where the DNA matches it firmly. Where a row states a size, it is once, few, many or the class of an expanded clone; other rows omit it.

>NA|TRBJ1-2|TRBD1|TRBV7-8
TGTGCCAGCAGCTTAGATCTGGGGGACAGGCTTTATGGCTACACCTTC
CASSLDLGDRLYGYTF
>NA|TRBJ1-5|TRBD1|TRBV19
TGTGCCAGTAGTTCGCCAGACAGGGCCCATCAGCCCCAGCATTTT
CASSSPDRAHQPQHF
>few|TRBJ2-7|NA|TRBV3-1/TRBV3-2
TGTGCCAGCAGCCAAGGCCTACCTAACTCGGGTGAGCAGTACTTC
CASSQGLPNSGEQYF
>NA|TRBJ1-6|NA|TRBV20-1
TGCAGTGCTAGTGAGGGCCTAAATTCACCCCTCCACTTT
CSASEGLNSPLHF
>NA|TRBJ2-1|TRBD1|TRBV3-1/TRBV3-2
TGTGCCAGCAGCCAATGGGGACAGGGCTACAATGAGCAGTTCTTC
CASSQWGQGYNEQFF
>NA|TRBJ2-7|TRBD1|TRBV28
TGTGCCAGCAGTTCGGGACAGGGGGGGGAGCAGTACTTC
CASSSGQGGEQYF
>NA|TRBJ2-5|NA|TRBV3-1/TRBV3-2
TGTGCCAGCAGCCAGACAGAAGAGACCCAGTACTTC
CASSQTEETQYF
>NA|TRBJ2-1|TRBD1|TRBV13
TGTGCCTCCACCACAGGGGGCCGCGATAGGGATGAGCAGTTCTTC
CASTTGGRDRDEQFF
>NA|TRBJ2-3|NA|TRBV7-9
TGTGCCAGCAGCTTATTAGGGGCCACAGATACGCAGTATTTT
CASSLLGATDTQYF
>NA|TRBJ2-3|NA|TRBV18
TGTGCCAGCTCACCACCTGGCTCACCAGATACGCAGTATTTT
CASSPPGSPDTQYF
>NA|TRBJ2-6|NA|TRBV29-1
TGCAGCGTTGAAGACAGGGCTCCAGGGGCCAACGTCCTGACTTTC
CSVEDRAPGANVLTF
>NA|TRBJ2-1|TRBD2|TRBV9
TGTGCCAGCAGCGTAGGAGCTAGCGGGGGGGCCAGTTACAATGAGCAGTTCTTC
CASSVGASGGASYNEQFF
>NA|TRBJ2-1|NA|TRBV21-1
TGTGCCAGCAGCAAAGGCCCCGGCGGCCGGTCGTACAATGAGCAGTTCTTC
CASSKGPGGRSYNEQFF
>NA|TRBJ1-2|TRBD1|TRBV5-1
TGCGCCAGCAGCTCGGGACAGTCTCTCCGCTATGGCTACACCTTC
CASSSGQSLRYGYTF
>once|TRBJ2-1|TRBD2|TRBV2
TGTGCCAACCTCGGGACTAGCAAACATGAGCAGTTCTTC
CANLGTSKHEQFF
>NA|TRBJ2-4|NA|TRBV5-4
TGTGCCAGCAGCTTGGGGCAGGGTAACATTCAGTACTTC
CASSLGQGNIQYF
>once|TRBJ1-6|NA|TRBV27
TGTGCCAGCAGTTCCCCCAGCAGGGGTTATTCACCCCTCCACTTT
CASSSPSRGYSPLHF
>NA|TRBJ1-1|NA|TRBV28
TGTGCCAGCAGTGAGCTACGACAGGCACTCCAAGATGAAGCTTTCTTT
CASSELRQALQDEAFF
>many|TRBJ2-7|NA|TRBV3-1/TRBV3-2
TGTGCCAGCAGCCTGTCCCGAGGCAGAGGCGCCCACGAGCAGTACTTC
CASSLSRGRGAHEQYF
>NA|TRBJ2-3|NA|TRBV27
TGTGCCAGCAGTTTATCCCTAGGCACAGATACGCAGTATTTT
CASSLSLGTDTQYF
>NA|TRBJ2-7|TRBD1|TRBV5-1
TGCGCCAGCAGCTTAGCAACCGGGACAGGGGACTACGAGCAGTACTTC
CASSLATGTGDYEQYF
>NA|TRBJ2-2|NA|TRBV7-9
TGTGCCAGCAGCTTAACGATAGGGCAGGGCAACACCGGGGAGCTGTTTTTT
CASSLTIGQGNTGELFF
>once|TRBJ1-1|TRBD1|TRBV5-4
TGTGCCAGCAGCTCCCCGGGACAGGGAAGGGTTGGGAACACTGAAGCTTTCTTT
CASSSPGQGRVGNTEAFF
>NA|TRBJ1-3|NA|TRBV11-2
TGTGCCAGCAGCGTCACCGACAGTCTCTCTGGAAACACCATATATTTT
CASSVTDSLSGNTIYF
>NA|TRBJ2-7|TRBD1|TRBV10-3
TGTGCCACTACCTCCGGGACAGGATCCTACGAGCAGTACTTC
CATTSGTGSYEQYF
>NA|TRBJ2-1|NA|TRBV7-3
TGTGCCAGCAGCTTAGGGCGGGGCTCCTACAATGAGCAGTTCTTC
CASSLGRGSYNEQFF
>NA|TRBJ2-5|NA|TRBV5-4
TGTGCCAGCAGCCCTAACCAGGGTCCCCAAGAGACCCAGTACTTC
CASSPNQGPQETQYF
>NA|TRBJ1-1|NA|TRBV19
TGTGCCAGCAAAACTCGCTACACTGAAGCTTTCTTT
CASKTRYTEAFF
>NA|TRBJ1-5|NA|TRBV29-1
TGCAGGCGTCCCTTTAGCAATCAGCCCCAGCATTTT
CRRPFSNQPQHF
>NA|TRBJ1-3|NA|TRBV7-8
TGTGCCAGCAGCTTACTACAGGCGAAATCTGGAAACACCATATATTTT
CASSLLQAKSGNTIYF
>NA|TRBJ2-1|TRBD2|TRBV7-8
TGTGCCAGCAGCTCACGACTAGCCCAGTCGACCTACAATGAGCAGTTCTTC
CASSSRLAQSTYNEQFF
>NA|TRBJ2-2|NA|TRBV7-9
TGTGCCAGCAGCTTAAGGGGGCGGGAGAACACCGGGGAGCTGTTTTTT
CASSLRGRENTGELFF
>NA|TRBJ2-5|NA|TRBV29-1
TGCAGCGTTGCGGCAGGGCAAGAGACCCAGTACTTC
CSVAAGQETQYF
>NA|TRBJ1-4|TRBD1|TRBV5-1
TGCGCCAGCAGCTTGGGAGGGGACAGGAGTGAAAAACTGTTTTTT
CASSLGGDRSEKLFF
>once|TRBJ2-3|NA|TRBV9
TGTGCCAGCAGAGACGGAGCTAGCACAGATACGCAGTATTTT
CASRDGASTDTQYF
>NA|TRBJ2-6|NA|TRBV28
TGTGCCAGCAGTACCCAGGGCTCTGGGGCCAACGTCCTGACTTTC
CASSTQGSGANVLTF
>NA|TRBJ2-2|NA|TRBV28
TGTGCCAGCAGTCAACAGGGTGGCACCGGGGAGCTGTTTTTT
CASSQQGGTGELFF
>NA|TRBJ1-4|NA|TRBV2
TGTGCCAGCAGTCTACGACAGACAACTAATGAAAAACTGTTTTTT
CASSLRQTTNEKLFF
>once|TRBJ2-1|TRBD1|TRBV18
TGTGCCAGCTCACCTCAACAGGGGGATGAGCAGTTCTTC
CASSPQQGDEQFF
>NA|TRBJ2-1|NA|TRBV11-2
TGTGCCAGCAGCCCGGCGACGTTTCACCTAGATGAGCAGTTCTTC
CASSPATFHLDEQFF
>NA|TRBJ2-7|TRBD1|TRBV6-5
TGTGCCAGCAGTCCCAGTCCCGGGACAGGGGGCGAGCAGTACTTC
CASSPSPGTGGEQYF
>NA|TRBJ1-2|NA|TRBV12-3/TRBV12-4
TGTGCCAGCAACGGGGGGAACCATGGCTACACCTTC
CASNGGNHGYTF
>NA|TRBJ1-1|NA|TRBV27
TGTGCCAGCAGTTTCCGGGGGGACATGAACACTGAAGCTTTCTTT
CASSFRGDMNTEAFF
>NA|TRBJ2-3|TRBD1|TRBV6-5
TGTGCCAGCAGGGCGGGACAGGGAAGGTCAGATACGCAGTATTTT
CASRAGQGRSDTQYF
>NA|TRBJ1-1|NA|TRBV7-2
TGTGCCAGCAGCTCCGGACAGAGGGGAGAAGCTTTCTTT
CASSSGQRGEAFF
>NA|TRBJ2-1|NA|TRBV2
TGTGCCAGCAGTGGCAGGCCCTCCTACAATGAGCAGTTCTTC
CASSGRPSYNEQFF
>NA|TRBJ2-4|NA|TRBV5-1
TGCGCCAGCAGCTTTGACAGTAAAAACATTCAGTACTTC
CASSFDSKNIQYF
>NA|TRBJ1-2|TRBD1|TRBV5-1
TGCGCCAGCAGCCCCACCCCGGGACAGGCCCCCTCTGGCTACACCTTC
CASSPTPGQAPSGYTF
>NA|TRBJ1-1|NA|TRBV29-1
TGCAGCGTTGAAGCTCTAGGGGACACTGAAGCTTTCTTT
CSVEALGDTEAFF
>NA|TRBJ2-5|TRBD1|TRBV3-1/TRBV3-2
TGTGCCAGCAGCCAATGGACAGGGCGGTTAGAGACCCAGTACTTC
CASSQWTGRLETQYF
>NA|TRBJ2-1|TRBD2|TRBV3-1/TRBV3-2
TGTGCCAGCAGCCGAGCGGGGGGGCATCTGGGTGAGCAGTTCTTC
CASSRAGGHLGEQFF
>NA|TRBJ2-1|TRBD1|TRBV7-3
TGTGCCAGCAGCGAGAAACAGGGGAGCTTTAAATCCAATGAGCAGTTCTTC
CASSEKQGSFKSNEQFF
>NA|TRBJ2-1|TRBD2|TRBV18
TGTGCCAGCTCACCCAGCGGGAGGATTGAGCAGTTCTTC
CASSPSGRIEQFF